These 8 T cell receptor beta chains were sequenced from one sample in a study of cytomegalovirus exposure and HLA in healthy donors. The primer mix had 60 Vbeta and 13 Jbeta primers. Measured with immunoSEQ multiplex PCR; TCRdb has only the in-frame clones, and not every one. Its clone listing holds about 190,000 clones. The sequenced sample was PBMCs. These TCRs come from a woman in her twenties or thirties in good health and CMV-seropositive.

The V gene is TRBV2, the J gene TRBJ2-1; D call uncertain. The CDR3 is made up of 11 amino acids. V was pared by 4 bases and J by 13 bases, with 11 bases between. Looked up from germline, CDR1 is SNHLY and CDR2 is FYNNEI. The CDR3, as DNA: TGTGCCAGCAGTGCGTTGTTTGTACAGTTCTTC. It codes for CASSALFVQFF.

The CDR3 spells CATSSRIPPGELFF. The CDR3 DNA reads as TGTGCCACCAGCAGCAGGATCCCCCCCGGGGAGCTGTTTTTT. This chain connects TRBV15 to TRBJ2-2, with unresolved D. The V end lost 3 bases, the J end lost 6 bases, and 11 bases lay between the germline ends. The CDR3 loop spans 14 amino acids. In germline, CDR1 is LNHNV, CDR2 YYDKDF (reference sequence).

The chain is built from TRBV27 and TRBJ2-2, with D possibly matching TRBD1 (5 bases). The germline CDR1 and CDR2 sequences are MNHEY and SMNVEV (reference sequence). The CDR3 contains 15 residues. Trimming took 3 bases from V and 8 from J, leaving 16 bases between them. This CDR3 reads CASSFGHSVVGELFF. The CDR3 coding sequence is TGTGCCAGCAGTTTCGGACACAGCGTGGTAGGGGAGCTGTTTTTT.

The chain couples TRBV28 to TRBJ2-5, with D possibly TRBD1 on 5 matching bases. CDR1 is MDHEN and CDR2 is SYDVKM in the germline V gene. There are 12 residues in the CDR3. With 6 bases removed from V and 5 bases from J, the gap between germline ends came to 10 bases. Here the CDR3 reads CASRQGGETQYF. The DNA of the CDR3 is TGTGCCAGCAGGCAGGGTGGCGAGACCCAGTACTTC.

The rearrangement uses TRBV6-5 and TRBJ1-1; 7 nucleotides match TRBD1. V was pared by 0 bases and J by 5 bases, with 3 bases of the junction left unmatched. Germline lookup yields CDR1 MNHEY and CDR2 SVGAGI. The length of the CDR3 is 14 residues. The CDR3 nucleotides are TGTGCCAGCAGTTACTCAGAGGGGGCGACTGAAGCTTTCTTT. Translation: CASSYSEGATEAFF.

The rearrangement links TRBV5-1 to TRBJ2-7; 9 bases are shared with TRBD1. Germline CDR1 and CDR2: SGHRS and YFSETQ. V lost 3 bases to trimming and J lost 4 bases; unmatched junction nucleotides: 8. The length of the CDR3 is 15 residues. In nucleotides, the CDR3 is TGCGCCAGCAGCTCTACCGGGACAGGGTTATACGAGCAGTACTTC. Amino acid sequence: CASSSTGTGLYEQYF.

The chain carries TRBV11-3 and TRBJ2-1, with D possibly TRBD1 on 6 matching bases. Trimming shortened V by 0 bases and J by 3 bases, and 9 bases separated the two germline ends. Germline CDR1 is SGHNT and CDR2 is YENEEA. The CDR3 has 15 residues. The CDR3 coding sequence is TGTGCCAGCAGCTTAGACAGGGGATTCTACAATGAGCAGTTCTTC. This gives the protein CASSLDRGFYNEQFF. The whole variable domain, filled in from reference TRBV11-3 and TRBJ2-1, reads EAGVVQSPRYKIIEKKQPVAFWCNPISGHNTLYWYLQNLGQGPELLIRYENEEAVDDSQLPKDRFSAERLKGVDSTLKIQPAELGDSAVYLCASSLDRGFYNEQFFGPGTRLTVL.

V and J are TRBV28 and TRBJ2-2; 7 positions match TRBD2. Germline CDR1 reads MDHEN; CDR2 reads SYDVKM. Trimming took 3 bases from V and 0 from J; bases not matched to a gene: 4. This CDR3 contains 16 residues. In nucleotides, the CDR3 is TGTGCCAGCAGTTTTGGGACTATTTCGAACACCGGGGAGCTGTTTTTT. It translates to CASSFGTISNTGELFF.